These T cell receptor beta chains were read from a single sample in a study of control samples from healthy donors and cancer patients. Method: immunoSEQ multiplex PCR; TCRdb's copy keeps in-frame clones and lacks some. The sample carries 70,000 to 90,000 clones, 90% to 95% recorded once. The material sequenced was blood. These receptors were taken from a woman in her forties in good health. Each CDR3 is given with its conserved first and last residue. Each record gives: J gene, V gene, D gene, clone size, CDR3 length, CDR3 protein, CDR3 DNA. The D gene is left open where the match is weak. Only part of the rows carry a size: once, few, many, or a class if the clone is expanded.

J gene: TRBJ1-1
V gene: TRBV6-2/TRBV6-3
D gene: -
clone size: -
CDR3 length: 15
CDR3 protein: CASSYDLMMNTEAFF
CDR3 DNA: TGTGCCAGCAGTTATGATCTCATGATGAACACTGAAGCTTTCTTT

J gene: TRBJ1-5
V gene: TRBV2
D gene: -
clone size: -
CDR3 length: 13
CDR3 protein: CASSERWDQPQHF
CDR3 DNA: TGTGCCAGCAGTGAGCGATGGGATCAGCCCCAGCATTTT

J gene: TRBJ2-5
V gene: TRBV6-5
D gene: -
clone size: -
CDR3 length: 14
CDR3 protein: CASSHRGEQETQYF
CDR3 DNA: TGTGCCAGCAGTCATAGGGGGGAACAAGAGACCCAGTACTTC

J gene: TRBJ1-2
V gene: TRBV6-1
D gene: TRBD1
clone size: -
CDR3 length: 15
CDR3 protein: CASSDQDRTFYGYTF
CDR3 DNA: TGTGCCAGCAGCGACCAGGACAGGACCTTCTATGGCTACACCTTC

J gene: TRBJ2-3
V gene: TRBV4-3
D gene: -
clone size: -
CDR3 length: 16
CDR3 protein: CASSQDSGGAFDTQYF
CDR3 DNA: TGCGCCAGCAGCCAAGACTCCGGGGGAGCATTCGATACGCAGTATTTT

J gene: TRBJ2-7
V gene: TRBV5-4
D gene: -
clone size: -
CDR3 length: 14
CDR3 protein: CASSHITGGGEQYF
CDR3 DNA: TGTGCCAGCAGCCATATAACAGGGGGGGGAGAGCAGTACTTC

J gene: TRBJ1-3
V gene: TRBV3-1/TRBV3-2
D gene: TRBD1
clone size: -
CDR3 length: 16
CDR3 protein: CASSQGAGGRGNTIYF
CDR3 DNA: TGTGCCAGCAGCCAGGGGGCAGGGGGAAGGGGAAACACCATATATTTT

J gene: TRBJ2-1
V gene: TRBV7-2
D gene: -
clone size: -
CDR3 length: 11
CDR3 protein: CASNFYNEQFF
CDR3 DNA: TGTGCCAGCAACTTCTACAATGAGCAGTTCTTC

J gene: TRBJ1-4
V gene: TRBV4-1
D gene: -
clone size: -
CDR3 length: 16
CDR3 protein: CASTGRALGTNEKLFF
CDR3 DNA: TGCGCCAGCACGGGAAGGGCCCTGGGGACTAATGAAAAACTGTTTTTT

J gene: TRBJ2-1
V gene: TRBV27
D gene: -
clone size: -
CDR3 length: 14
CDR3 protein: CASSLSKSYNEQFF
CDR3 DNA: TGTGCCAGCAGTTTATCGAAGTCCTACAATGAGCAGTTCTTC

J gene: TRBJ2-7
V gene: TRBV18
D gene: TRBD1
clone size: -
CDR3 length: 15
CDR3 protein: CASSPPGTGGYEQYF
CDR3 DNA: TGTGCCAGCTCACCACCCGGGACAGGGGGCTACGAGCAGTACTTC

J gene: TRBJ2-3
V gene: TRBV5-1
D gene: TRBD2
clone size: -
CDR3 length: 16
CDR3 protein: CASSALAAPSTDTQYF
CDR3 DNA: TGCGCCAGCAGCGCCCTAGCGGCCCCTAGCACAGATACGCAGTATTTT

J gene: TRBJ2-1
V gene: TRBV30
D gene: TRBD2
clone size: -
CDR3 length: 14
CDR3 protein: CAWSVLAGYNEQFF
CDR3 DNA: TGTGCCTGGAGTGTACTAGCGGGCTACAATGAGCAGTTCTTC

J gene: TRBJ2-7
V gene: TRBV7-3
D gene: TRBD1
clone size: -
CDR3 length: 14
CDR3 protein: CASSSTGGSYEQYF
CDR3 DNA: TGTGCCAGCAGCTCGACAGGGGGCTCCTACGAGCAGTACTTC

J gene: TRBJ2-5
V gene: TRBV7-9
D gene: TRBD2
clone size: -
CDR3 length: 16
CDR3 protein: CASSLPGLAGEETQYF
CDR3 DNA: TGTGCCAGCAGTCTGCCGGGACTAGCGGGGGAAGAGACCCAGTACTTC

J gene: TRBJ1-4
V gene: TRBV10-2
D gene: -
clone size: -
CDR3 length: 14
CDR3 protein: CASSAGGKWEKLFF
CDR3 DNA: TGCGCCAGCAGTGCTGGGGGCAAATGGGAAAAACTGTTTTTT

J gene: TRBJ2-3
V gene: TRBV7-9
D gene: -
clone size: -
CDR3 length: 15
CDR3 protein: CASSLDGYAGDTQYF
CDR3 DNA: TGTGCCAGCAGCTTAGATGGGTACGCTGGAGATACGCAGTATTTT

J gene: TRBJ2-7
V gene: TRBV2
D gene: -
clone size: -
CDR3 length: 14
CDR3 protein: CASSRNEDSYEQYF
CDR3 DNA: TGTGCCAGCAGTAGAAACGAGGACTCCTACGAGCAGTACTTC

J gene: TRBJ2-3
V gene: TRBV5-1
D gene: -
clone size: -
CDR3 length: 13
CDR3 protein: CASSPDGWDTQYF
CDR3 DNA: TGCGCCAGCAGCCCCGACGGTTGGGATACGCAGTATTTT

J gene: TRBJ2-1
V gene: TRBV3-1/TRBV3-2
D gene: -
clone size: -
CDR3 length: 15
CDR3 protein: CASSLRQSSYNEQFF
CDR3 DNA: TGTGCCAGCAGCCTCCGACAGAGCTCCTACAATGAGCAGTTCTTC

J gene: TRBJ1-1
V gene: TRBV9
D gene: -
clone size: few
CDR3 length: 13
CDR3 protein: CASSLDRNTEAFF
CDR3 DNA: TGTGCCAGCAGCCTCGACAGGAACACTGAAGCTTTCTTT

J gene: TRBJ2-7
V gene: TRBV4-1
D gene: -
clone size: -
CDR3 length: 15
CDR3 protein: CASSVGTASSYEQYF
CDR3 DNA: TGCGCCAGCAGCGTCGGGACTGCCAGCTCCTACGAGCAGTACTTC

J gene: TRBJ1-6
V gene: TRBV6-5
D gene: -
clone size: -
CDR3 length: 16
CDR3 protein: CASSSGPTRPNSPLHF
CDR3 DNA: TGTGCCAGCAGTTCCGGGCCAACGAGGCCAAATTCACCCCTCCACTTT

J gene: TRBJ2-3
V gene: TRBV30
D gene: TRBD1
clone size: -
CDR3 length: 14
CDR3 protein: CAWSRTGATDTQYF
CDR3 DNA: TGTGCCTGGAGTAGGACAGGAGCCACAGATACGCAGTATTTT

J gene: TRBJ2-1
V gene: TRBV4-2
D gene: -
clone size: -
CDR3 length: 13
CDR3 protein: CASSQVYGNEQFF
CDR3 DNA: TGTGCCAGCAGCCAAGTGTATGGCAATGAGCAGTTCTTC

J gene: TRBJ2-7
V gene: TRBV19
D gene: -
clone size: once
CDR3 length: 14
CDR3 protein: CASSPELGPYEQYF
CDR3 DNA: TGTGCCAGTAGCCCCGAGCTGGGGCCCTACGAGCAGTACTTC

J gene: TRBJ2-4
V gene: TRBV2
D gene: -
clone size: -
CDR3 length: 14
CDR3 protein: CASIWTLAKNIQYF
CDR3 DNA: TGTGCCAGCATTTGGACTCTAGCCAAAAACATTCAGTACTTC

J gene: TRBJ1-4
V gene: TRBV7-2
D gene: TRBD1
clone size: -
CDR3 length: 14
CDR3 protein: CASSSGQGREKLFF
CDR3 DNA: TGTGCCAGCAGCTCGGGACAGGGGAGGGAAAAACTGTTTTTT

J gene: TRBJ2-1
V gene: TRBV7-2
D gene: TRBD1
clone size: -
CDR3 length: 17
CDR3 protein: CASSSDRAGKVYNEQFF
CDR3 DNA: TGTGCCAGCAGCTCGGACAGGGCCGGTAAAGTCTACAATGAGCAGTTCTTC

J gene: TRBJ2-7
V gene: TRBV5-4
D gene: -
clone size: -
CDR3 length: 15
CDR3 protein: CASSLAGTATYEQYF
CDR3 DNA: TGTGCCAGCAGCTTGGCCGGGACGGCGACCTACGAGCAGTACTTC

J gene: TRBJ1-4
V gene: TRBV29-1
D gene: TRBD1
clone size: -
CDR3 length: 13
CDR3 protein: CSAEGQPGEKLFF
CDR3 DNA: TGCAGCGCCGAGGGACAGCCAGGGGAAAAACTGTTTTTT

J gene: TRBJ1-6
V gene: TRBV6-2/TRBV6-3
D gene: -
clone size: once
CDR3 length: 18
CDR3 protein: CASSYSSSRVFKNSPLHF
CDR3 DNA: TGTGCCAGCAGTTACTCGTCCAGCCGGGTCTTCAAGAATTCACCCCTCCACTTT

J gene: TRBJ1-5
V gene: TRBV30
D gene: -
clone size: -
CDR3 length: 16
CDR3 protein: CAWSGGGSYSNQPQHF
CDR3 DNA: TGTGCCTGGAGTGGGGGGGGAAGTTATAGCAATCAGCCCCAGCATTTT

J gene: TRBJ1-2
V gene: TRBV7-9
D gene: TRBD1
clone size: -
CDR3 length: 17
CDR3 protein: CASSLRGGQGPNYGYTF
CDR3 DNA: TGTGCCAGCAGCTTAAGAGGGGGACAGGGTCCTAACTATGGCTACACCTTC

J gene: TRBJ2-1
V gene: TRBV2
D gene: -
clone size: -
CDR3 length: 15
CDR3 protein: CASIPRRGVVHEQFF
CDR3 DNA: TGTGCCAGCATTCCAAGGAGGGGTGTTGTCCATGAGCAGTTCTTC

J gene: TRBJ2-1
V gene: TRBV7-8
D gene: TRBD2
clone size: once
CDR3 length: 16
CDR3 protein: CASSRVTSGSVGEQFF
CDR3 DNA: TGTGCCAGCAGCCGAGTGACTAGCGGGAGCGTTGGTGAGCAGTTCTTC

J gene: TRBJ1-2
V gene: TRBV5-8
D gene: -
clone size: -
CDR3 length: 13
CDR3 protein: CASSRDILYGYTF
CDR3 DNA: TGTGCCAGCAGCAGGGACATACTCTATGGCTACACCTTC

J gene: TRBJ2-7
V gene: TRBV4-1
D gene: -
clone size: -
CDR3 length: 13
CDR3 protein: CASSHYSSREQYF
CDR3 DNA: TGCGCCAGCAGCCATTACAGTAGTCGAGAGCAGTACTTC

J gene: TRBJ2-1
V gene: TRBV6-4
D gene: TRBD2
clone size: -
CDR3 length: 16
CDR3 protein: CASSDTGLAEYNEQFF
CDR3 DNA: TGTGCCAGCAGTGACACAGGACTAGCGGAGTACAATGAGCAGTTCTTC

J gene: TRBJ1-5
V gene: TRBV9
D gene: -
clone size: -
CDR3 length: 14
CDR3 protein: CASSVGTEVQPQHF
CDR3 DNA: TGTGCCAGCAGCGTAGGCACAGAGGTGCAGCCCCAGCATTTT

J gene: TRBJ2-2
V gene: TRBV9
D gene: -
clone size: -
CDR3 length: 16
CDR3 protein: CASSVSASPNTGELFF
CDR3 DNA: TGTGCCAGCAGCGTATCTGCCTCACCGAACACCGGGGAGCTGTTTTTT

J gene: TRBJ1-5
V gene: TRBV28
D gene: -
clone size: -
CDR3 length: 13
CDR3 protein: CASSSRLGQPQHF
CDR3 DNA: TGTGCCAGCAGCTCTCGTCTCGGGCAGCCCCAGCATTTT

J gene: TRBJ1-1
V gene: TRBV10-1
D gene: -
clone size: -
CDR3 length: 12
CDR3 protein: CASPLRDTEAFF
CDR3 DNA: TGCGCCAGCCCCCTGAGGGACACTGAAGCTTTCTTT

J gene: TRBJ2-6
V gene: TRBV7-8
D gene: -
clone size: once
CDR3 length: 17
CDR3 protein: CASSPPGPSSGANVLTF
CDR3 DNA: TGTGCCAGCAGCCCTCCAGGACCCAGCTCTGGGGCCAACGTCCTGACTTTC

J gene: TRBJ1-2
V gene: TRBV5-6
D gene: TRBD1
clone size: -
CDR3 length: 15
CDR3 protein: CASSSRDSRDYGYTF
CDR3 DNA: TGTGCCAGCAGCTCCCGGGACAGCCGAGACTATGGCTACACCTTC

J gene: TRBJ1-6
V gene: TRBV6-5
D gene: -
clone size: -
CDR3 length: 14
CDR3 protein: CASRVGTEDSPLHF
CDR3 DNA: TGTGCCAGCCGGGTCGGGACGGAGGATTCACCCCTCCACTTT

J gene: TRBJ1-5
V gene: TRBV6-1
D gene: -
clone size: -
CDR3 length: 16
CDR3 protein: CASSEGGLGGRQPQHF
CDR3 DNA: TGTGCCAGCAGTGAAGGGGGTCTCGGGGGCAGGCAGCCCCAGCATTTT

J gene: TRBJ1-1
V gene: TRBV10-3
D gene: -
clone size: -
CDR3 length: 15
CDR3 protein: CAIFRTEQKHTEAFF
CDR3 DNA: TGTGCCATCTTCAGGACAGAACAGAAACACACTGAAGCTTTCTTT

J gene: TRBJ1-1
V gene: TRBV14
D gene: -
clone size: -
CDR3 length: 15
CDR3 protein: CASSQPLGAGTEAFF
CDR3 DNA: TGTGCCAGCAGCCAACCTCTGGGGGCAGGCACTGAAGCTTTCTTT

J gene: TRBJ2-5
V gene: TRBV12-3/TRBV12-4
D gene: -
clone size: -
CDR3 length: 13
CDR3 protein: CASSLGGPETQYF
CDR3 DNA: TGTGCCAGCAGTTTAGGGGGTCCAGAGACCCAGTACTTC

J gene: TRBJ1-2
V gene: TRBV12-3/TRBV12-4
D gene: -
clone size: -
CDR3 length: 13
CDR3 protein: CASSPPGRFGYTF
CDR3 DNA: TGTGCCAGCAGCCCCCCCGGACGGTTTGGCTACACCTTC

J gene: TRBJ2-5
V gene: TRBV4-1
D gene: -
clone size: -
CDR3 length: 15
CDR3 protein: CASSQENRAPGTQYF
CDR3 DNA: TGCGCCAGCAGCCAAGAGAATCGGGCGCCCGGGACCCAGTACTTC

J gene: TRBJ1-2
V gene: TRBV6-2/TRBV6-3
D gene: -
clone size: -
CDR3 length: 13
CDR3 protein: CASSYDGGMGYTF
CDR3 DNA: TGTGCCAGCAGTTACGACGGGGGAATGGGCTACACCTTC

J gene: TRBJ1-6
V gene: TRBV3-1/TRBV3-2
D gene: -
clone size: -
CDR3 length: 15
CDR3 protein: CASSPNSNYNSPLHF
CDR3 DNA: TGTGCCAGCAGCCCGAATTCCAACTATAATTCACCCCTCCACTTT

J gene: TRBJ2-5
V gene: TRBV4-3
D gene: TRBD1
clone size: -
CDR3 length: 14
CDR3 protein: CASSQTGGRETQYF
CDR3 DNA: TGCGCCAGCAGCCAGACAGGGGGCCGCGAGACCCAGTACTTC

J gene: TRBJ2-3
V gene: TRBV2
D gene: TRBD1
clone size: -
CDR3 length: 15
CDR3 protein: CASRDRQTGADTQYF
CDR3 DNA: TGTGCCAGCAGGGACCGTCAGACAGGGGCAGATACGCAGTATTTT

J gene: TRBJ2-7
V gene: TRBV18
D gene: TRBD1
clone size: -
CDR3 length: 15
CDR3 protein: CASSPPGQSSYEQYF
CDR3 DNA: TGTGCCAGCTCACCCCCGGGACAGAGCTCCTACGAGCAGTACTTC